These T cell receptor beta chains were read from a single sample in a study of blood T cell repertoires in COVID-19. The table came from immunoSEQ multiplex PCR; TCRdb's copy has only in-frame clones and leaves some out. The sample contains 200,000 to 250,000 clones, 70% to 90% of which appear only once. Sequencing was done on a sample of PBMCs or T cells enriched from blood (not recorded which). The origin of the receptors is a woman between 35 and 50 years old with acute COVID-19. The CDR3 runs from the conserved cysteine through the conserved F or W. A D gene is named only where the DNA matches it firmly. A row's size may be missing; if present it is once, few, many or a size class.

clone size	J gene	D gene	V gene	CDR3 DNA	CDR3 protein
NA	TRBJ1-6	NA	TRBV7-2	TGTGCCAGCAGCCCCGGTGATGCCTATAATTCACCCCTCCACTTT	CASSPGDAYNSPLHF
NA	TRBJ2-7	NA	TRBV5-1	TGCGCCAGCAGCTTGTGGACAGACATGCACGAGCAGTACTTC	CASSLWTDMHEQYF
NA	TRBJ2-2	NA	TRBV12-3/TRBV12-4	TGTGCCAGCAGCAGCCCGAGGGCCGGGGAGCTGTTTTTT	CASSSPRAGELFF
NA	TRBJ2-7	TRBD2	TRBV28	TGTGCCAGCAGTGAGGGACTAGGCGGTTACGAGCAGTACTTC	CASSEGLGGYEQYF
NA	TRBJ1-2	TRBD1	TRBV10-1	TGCGCCAGCAGTGCTCAACAGGGGTACGGCTACACCTTC	CASSAQQGYGYTF
NA	TRBJ1-1	TRBD1	TRBV10-2	TGCGCCAGCAGTGAGAACACAGGGGCGGGAACTGAAGCTTTCTTT	CASSENTGAGTEAFF
NA	TRBJ1-5	TRBD1	TRBV27	TGTGCCAGTAGATTAGGTGGGGCAGGGGGCGCGTGGGTTCAGCCCCAGCATTTT	CASRLGGAGGAWVQPQHF
NA	TRBJ1-1	NA	TRBV29-1	TGCAGCGTTCAAGTCGGGGCGGAGGGCACTGAAGCTTTCTTT	CSVQVGAEGTEAFF
few	TRBJ2-3	TRBD2	TRBV4-2	TGTGCCAGCAGCTCGAGACTAGCGGGGGGGAGCACAGATACGCAGTATTTT	CASSSRLAGGSTDTQYF
few	TRBJ2-1	NA	TRBV2	TGTGCCAGCAGTGGAGGCGGGGCGGAATACAATGAGCAGTTCTTC	CASSGGGAEYNEQFF
NA	TRBJ1-2	NA	TRBV6-5	TGTGCCAGCATAACGGATTCAGGGAGCTACACCTTC	CASITDSGSYTF
NA	TRBJ1-5	NA	TRBV28	TGTGCCAGCAGTTTATGGGCAGGGGCCCAGCCCCAGCATTTT	CASSLWAGAQPQHF
NA	TRBJ2-7	TRBD2	TRBV9	TGTGCCAGCAGCCCCCGACTAGCGGGGCCCCACTCCTCCTACGAGCAGTACTTC	CASSPRLAGPHSSYEQYF
NA	TRBJ2-2	NA	TRBV6-1	TGTGCCAGCAGTGAACGACACACGAACACCGGGGAGCTGTTTTTT	CASSERHTNTGELFF
few	TRBJ2-3	TRBD2	TRBV6-5	TGTGCCAGCAGTTACTGGGGGGGTCGTAGCACAGATACGCAGTATTTT	CASSYWGGRSTDTQYF
NA	TRBJ1-1	NA	TRBV12-3/TRBV12-4	TGTGCCAGCAGTTTAGTGTATAACACTGAAGCTTTCTTT	CASSLVYNTEAFF
NA	TRBJ1-1	NA	TRBV5-1	TGCGCCAGCAGCCCCGACGGACAGATGAACACTGAAGCTTTCTTT	CASSPDGQMNTEAFF
once	TRBJ1-1	NA	TRBV30	TGTGCCTGGAACCAGGGAAACACTGAAGCTTTCTTT	CAWNQGNTEAFF
NA	TRBJ2-4	NA	TRBV28	TGTGCCAGCAGTTATTCCGATAGCGTCAAAAACATTCAGTACTTC	CASSYSDSVKNIQYF
NA	TRBJ1-2	TRBD1	TRBV27	TGTGCCAGCAGTTGGACAGGGGCCCATGACTATGGCTACACCTTC	CASSWTGAHDYGYTF
few	TRBJ1-6	TRBD1	TRBV2	TGTGCCAGCAGTCTCTACAGGGGCTATAATTCACCCCTCCACTTT	CASSLYRGYNSPLHF
once	TRBJ2-7	TRBD1	TRBV28	TGTGCCAGCAGCTCGGGGACAGGGGTTTACGAGCAGTACTTC	CASSSGTGVYEQYF
NA	TRBJ1-4	NA	TRBV19	TGTGCCAGTACCGTCGGGACTCCTCCTAATGAAAAACTGTTTTTT	CASTVGTPPNEKLFF
NA	TRBJ2-7	NA	TRBV30	TGTGCCTGGAGAGAAGATAGCGGTTTCTCCTACGAGCAGTACTTC	CAWREDSGFSYEQYF
NA	TRBJ1-1	NA	TRBV6-5	TGTGCCAGCAGGATAGGGGGAGAAAACACTGAAGCTTTCTTT	CASRIGGENTEAFF
NA	TRBJ1-3	NA	TRBV7-2	TGTGCCAGCAGCCCTAGAACAGGAAACACCATATATTTT	CASSPRTGNTIYF
NA	TRBJ2-3	TRBD2	TRBV30	TGTGCCTGGTCGAGGACTAGCTCATGGTGGGATACGCAGTATTTT	CAWSRTSSWWDTQYF
NA	TRBJ1-1	NA	TRBV18	TGTGCCAGCTCCACAGTGAACACTGAAGCTTTCTTT	CASSTVNTEAFF
NA	TRBJ2-1	TRBD1	TRBV12-3/TRBV12-4	TGTGCCAGCAGTTCGACAGGGGTTGAGCAGTTCTTC	CASSSTGVEQFF
NA	TRBJ1-6	NA	TRBV28	TGTGCCAGCAGTTTAGGCAGGGAAAGAATCAATTCACCCCTCCACTTT	CASSLGRERINSPLHF
NA	TRBJ1-1	NA	TRBV2	TGTGCCAGCACTTTATACACTGAAGCTTTCTTT	CASTLYTEAFF
NA	TRBJ2-1	TRBD1	TRBV27	TGTGCCAGCAGTCCGCCGGGACAGGGCTACAATGAGCAGTTCTTC	CASSPPGQGYNEQFF
NA	TRBJ1-5	TRBD1	TRBV6-5	TGTGCCAGCAGGACAGGGGATACTCAGCCCCAGCATTTT	CASRTGDTQPQHF
NA	TRBJ2-4	NA	TRBV11-3	TGTGCCAGCAGCTTAGACCAGTTCTCGGGGAACATTCAGTACTTC	CASSLDQFSGNIQYF
NA	TRBJ2-7	NA	TRBV6-5	TGTGCCAGCAGTTACAGATCGGCAGGTGGTAGGCACGAGCAGTACTTC	CASSYRSAGGRHEQYF
NA	TRBJ2-7	TRBD1	TRBV3-1/TRBV3-2	TGTGCCAGCAGCCGAGAAAGGACAGGGTGGATGCGCGAGCAGTACTTC	CASSRERTGWMREQYF
few	TRBJ2-1	NA	TRBV3-1/TRBV3-2	TGTGCCAGCAGCCAAGGAGGTACTTCCTACAATGAGCAGTTCTTC	CASSQGGTSYNEQFF
NA	TRBJ1-1	NA	TRBV6-5	TGTGCCAGCAGTTACAGCCTAACGGTTGAAGCTTTCTTT	CASSYSLTVEAFF
few	TRBJ2-3	NA	TRBV7-9	TGTGCCAGCAGCCCCCACGCAGGGCGCCGAACTACGCAGTATTTT	CASSPHAGRRTTQYF
NA	TRBJ1-5	TRBD1	TRBV5-6	TGTGCCAGCAGCTTATCCGGGACAGGGGGTAGGCAGCCCCAGCATTTT	CASSLSGTGGRQPQHF
NA	TRBJ2-1	TRBD2	TRBV4-2	TGTGCCAGCAGCCAACTAGCGGGCTCCTACAATGAGCAGTTCTTC	CASSQLAGSYNEQFF
NA	TRBJ1-5	TRBD1	TRBV5-1	TGCGCCAGCAGCCTTGGGACAGGGAATCAGCCCCAGCATTTT	CASSLGTGNQPQHF
once	TRBJ2-3	TRBD2	TRBV9	TGTGCCAGCAGCGTAGGCGGGGGAGGCACAGATACGCAGTATTTT	CASSVGGGGTDTQYF